The TCR beta chain described here comes from a study of early T cells in non-severe SARS-CoV-2 infection. On the study more broadly: Bulk RNA from unsorted whole blood was sequenced; chains were unpaired. Study-wide results and caveats: CD4 and private specificities were missed by VDJdb matching, which favored anti-spike CD8 responses.

Comment on this clonotype: Its antigen is currently unknown.

Individual cDNA molecules received unique molecular identifiers. TCRdb reprocessed the 5' RACE reads via MiXCR and lists one record per CDR3 protein. This table holds 65,000 to 85,000 distinct CDR3 sequences, approximately 10% found once. Germline CDR1 is SEHNR and CDR2 is FQNEAQ (reference sequence). V trimming: 3 bases; J trimming: 7 bases; junction bases outside the gene matches: 9. CDR3 size: 15 residues. The sample consisted of whole blood. The receptor was isolated from an adult who was a healthcare worker with PCR-confirmed SARS-CoV-2 infection or an uninfected control (not recorded which). This chain joins TRBV7-9 and TRBJ2-1; 7 bases agree with TRBD2. CDR3: CASSFGRAVINEQFF. CDR3 nucleotide sequence: TGTGCCAGCAGCTTTGGGAGGGCCGTAATTAATGAGCAGTTCTTC.